These 27 T cell receptor beta chains share one sample of origin, sequenced in a study of beta chain features in type 1 diabetes. The whole isolated RNA underwent reverse transcription, so sequencing captured expressed TCRB transcripts. Measured with immunoSEQ multiplex PCR; TCRdb has only the in-frame clones, and not every one. In the table there are under 950,000 clones, roughly a sixth of which are singletons. Sequenced sample: naive CD4+ T cells from blood. The receptors were sampled from a woman between 18 and 29 years old in good health.

There are a few counts of this clone. The chain has TRBV7-9 and TRBJ2-3, with 8 bases that match TRBD2. Losses at the gene ends were 2 bases for V and 4 bases for J; bases not matched to a gene: 5. Germline V gene sequence: CDR1 SEHNR, CDR2 FQNEAQ (reference sequence). The CDR3 length is 15 residues. The CDR3 here is CASSLLREGSDTQYF. The CDR3 DNA follows: TGTGCCAGCAGCTTATTACGGGAGGGCTCAGATACGCAGTATTTT. The full variable domain, with the rest looked up from reference TRBV7-9 and TRBJ2-3, is DTGVSQNPRHKITKRGQNVTFRCDPISEHNRLYWYRQTLGQGPEFLTYFQNEAQLEKSRLLSDRFSAERPKGSFSTLEIQRTEQGDSAMYLCASSLLREGSDTQYFGPGTRLTVL.

This chain joins TRBV28 and TRBJ2-1, with a tentative D call TRBD1 (5 bases). The CDR3 covers 12 residues. Germline CDR1 is MDHEN and CDR2 is SYDVKM. V lost 5 bases and J 7 bases, leaving 9 bases between the germline ends. Here the CDR3 reads CASSHAGNEQFF. As DNA, the CDR3 is TGTGCCAGCAGTCACGCAGGGAATGAGCAGTTCTTC. Drawing the rest from reference TRBV28 and TRBJ2-1, the complete variable domain is DVKVTQSSRYLVKRTGEKVFLECVQDMDHENMFWYRQDPGLGLRLIYFSYDVKMKEKGDIPEGYSVSREKKERFSLILESASTNQTSMYLCASSHAGNEQFFGPGTRLTVL.

V gene TRBV6-1 combines with J gene TRBJ1-2, with unresolved D. V was cut by 3 bases and J by 6 bases, with 11 bases left in between. The CDR3 spans 13 residues. Per germline, CDR1 MNHNS and CDR2 SASEGT. This chain's CDR3 is CASSDSPWNGYTF. DNA for the CDR3: TGTGCCAGCAGTGACAGCCCCTGGAATGGCTACACCTTC.

This chain links TRBV29-1 with TRBJ2-7; 7 nucleotides line up with TRBD2. CDR3 length equals 14 residues. Germline loops: CDR1 SQVTM, CDR2 ANQGSEA. V lost 4 bases and J lost 2; bases outside the gene matches: 8. The CDR3 here is CSVGVKRGTYEQYF. The CDR3 region has the DNA TGCAGCGTTGGCGTAAAGCGGGGAACCTACGAGCAGTACTTC.

V is TRBV5-1 and J is TRBJ1-5; a possible D gene is TRBD1 (6 bases). CDR1 SGHRS and CDR2 YFSETQ come from the germline V gene. This CDR3 spans 14 amino acids. Trimming shortened V by 4 bases and J by 3 bases, and 11 bases separated the two germline ends. As DNA, the CDR3 is TGCGCCAGCAGCCCGACAGGTTTCAATCAGCCCCAGCATTTT. Protein: CASSPTGFNQPQHF.

The rearrangement uses TRBV7-9 and TRBJ2-5; 8 nucleotides align to TRBD1. Germline lookup yields CDR1 SEHNR and CDR2 FQNEAQ (reference sequence). Unmatched junction bases numbered 15, after V lost 2 bases and J lost 4 bases. The CDR3 spans 18 residues. CDR3 in amino acids: CASSLRNRDRPGGETQYF. The CDR3 DNA follows: TGTGCCAGCAGCTTAAGGAACCGGGACAGGCCCGGCGGAGAGACCCAGTACTTC.

This clone was seen only once. The chain employs TRBV10-3 and TRBJ2-5; the D is unclear. The CDR3 contains 11 residues. Germline-derived CDR1 and CDR2 are ENHRY and SYGVKD. Trimming took off 5 bases at V and 3 bases at J, with 4 bases between the two ends. DNA for the CDR3: TGTGCCATCAGTCCGGAAGAGACCCAGTACTTC. Amino acids: CAISPEETQYF.

This clone was seen a handful of times. The V and J genes are TRBV4-1 and TRBJ2-1, with D tentatively TRBD1 (6 bases). Looked up from germline, CDR1 is MGHRA and CDR2 is YSYEKL. The CDR3 has 17 residues. V dropped 1 base and J dropped 8 bases, with 21 bases sitting between them. The CDR3 coding sequence is TGCGCCAGCAGCCAAGGGGCCAGGGGTCGAGGTTTGCATGAGCAGTTCTTC. Amino acid sequence: CASSQGARGRGLHEQFF.

This clone was picked up a small number of times. This sample also contains other DNA sequences that code for the same CDR3. This sequence joins TRBV7-9 and TRBJ2-7; tentative D call: TRBD2 (6 bases). CDR1 is SEHNR, CDR2 FQNEAQ, per germline (reference sequence). The CDR3 totals 14 residues. V lost 1 base to trimming and J lost 4 bases, with 11 bases between them. The CDR3 nucleotides read TGTGCCAGCAGCTTAGTAAGCGGGTTATACGAGCAGTACTTC. Encoded protein: CASSLVSGLYEQYF.

The CDR3 here is CSVEEIASYEQYF. For the CDR3, the DNA is TGCAGCGTTGAAGAGATAGCCTCCTACGAGCAGTACTTC. This sequence joins TRBV29-1 and TRBJ2-7; no reliable D call. Trimming removed 0 bases from V and 0 bases from J, with 6 bases in between. Germline-derived CDR1 and CDR2 are SQVTM and ANQGSEA. The CDR3 runs 13 residues.

The gene calls are TRBV15 and TRBJ2-5; possibly TRBD1 for D (6 bases). Germline CDR1 is LNHNV and CDR2 is YYDKDF (reference sequence). The CDR3 consists of 13 residues. V lost 11 bases to trimming and J lost 5 bases, with 18 bases between them. CDR3 amino acids: CASKPGAVETQYF. The CDR3 DNA is TGTGCCTCAAAACCAGGGGCCGTCGAGACCCAGTACTTC.

In its sample, this clone was seen a few times. The chain carries TRBV5-6 and TRBJ2-3, with TRBD2 matching over 7 bases. In germline, CDR1 is SGHDT, CDR2 YYEEEE. CDR3 length equals 14 residues. J was trimmed by 3 bases and V by 4 bases; bases with no gene match: 5. The DNA of the CDR3 is TGTGCCAGCAGCCCGTGGGGGGGAACAGATACGCAGTATTTT. This encodes CASSPWGGTDTQYF.

Comment on this clone: The conserved final phenylalanine or tryptophan is absent from the CDR3, which likely points to a read error. It is unclear where the CDR3 begins or ends on the DNA, so no DNA is shown, and the CDR3 is as TCRdb lists it. The gene calls are TRBV5-4 and TRBJ2-3; no check of the table's D call, TRBD1, against the DNA was made. Germline lookup yields CDR1 SGHNT and CDR2 YYREEE (reference sequence). The CDR3 is 12 residues long, counting both termini. The CDR3 here is CASSSDRVRTDI.

This clone was counted only a few times. The rearrangement joins TRBV4-3 to TRBJ2-3; D may be TRBD2 (5 bases). The V end lost 4 bases, the J end lost 9 bases, and 11 bases lay between the germline ends. Germline CDR1 reads LGHNA; CDR2 reads YSLEER. The length of the CDR3 is 12 residues. The CDR3 DNA follows: TGCGCCAGCAGCCCCGCCGAGGGCACGCAGTATTTT. Its protein product is CASSPAEGTQYF.

The table lists this clone with a few counts. The J gene is TRBJ2-3, the V gene TRBV4-3, with TRBD2 as a possible D gene (5 bases). Trimming took 4 bases from V and 2 from J, leaving 31 bases between them. The CDR3 extends over 21 amino acids. CDR1 is LGHNA, CDR2 YSLEER, per germline. CDR3 DNA: TGCGCCAGCAGCCGCGAGGAGGCCCGGTCGGTGAGGAGCGAACTCACAGATACGCAGTATTTT. Protein: CASSREEARSVRSELTDTQYF.

The rearrangement uses TRBV7-2 and TRBJ2-3; a possible D gene is TRBD1 (5 bases). Looked up from germline, CDR1 is SGHTA and CDR2 is FQGNSA. The CDR3 runs to 19 residues. The V and J ends lost 1 base and 0 bases respectively, with 20 bases between them. CDR3 DNA: TGTGCCAGCAGCTTAGGGCGACAGAACGCTGGAACTAGCACAGATACGCAGTATTTT. Protein sequence: CASSLGRQNAGTSTDTQYF.

This clone appeared a few times. The rearrangement links TRBV28 to TRBJ2-5, with D perhaps matching TRBD2 (6 bases). V was clipped by 7 bases and J by 5 bases, with 8 bases between them. CDR1 and CDR2 from the germline V gene are MDHEN and SYDVKM. The CDR3 has 11 residues. The DNA of the CDR3 is TGTGCCAGCACCCGGGGGGAGACCCAGTACTTC. Its translation: CASTRGETQYF. The full variable domain, in which reference TRBV28 and TRBJ2-5 provide the parts outside the CDR3, is DVKVTQSSRYLVKRTGEKVFLECVQDMDHENMFWYRQDPGLGLRLIYFSYDVKMKEKGDIPEGYSVSREKKERFSLILESASTNQTSMYLCASTRGETQYFGPGTRLLVL.

With respect to this clone: The DNA is left out, because the CDR3 cannot be placed on it with certainty; the CDR3 is given as TCRdb lists it. CDR3: CASSLGDLRAGNYNEQFF. The chain couples TRBV5-1 to TRBJ2-1; TRBD2, as called in the table, went unchecked against the DNA. Germline V gene sequence: CDR1 SGHRS, CDR2 YFSETQ. Inclusive of both ends, the CDR3 amounts to 18 amino acids.

This clone has only a few counts. CDR3: CASRWQGGGYTF. The CDR3 DNA is TGTGCCAGCCGGTGGCAGGGTGGAGGCTACACCTTC. This chain joins TRBV19 and TRBJ1-2; weak D call: TRBD1 (5 bases). Trimming cost V 9 bases and J 8 bases, with 16 bases left between them. The CDR3 extends over 12 amino acids. Per the germline V gene, CDR1 is LNHDA and CDR2 is SQIVND (reference sequence). The variable domain in full, with the rest retrieved from reference TRBV19 and TRBJ1-2, is DGGITQSPKYLFRKEGQNVTLSCEQNLNHDAMYWYRQDPGQGLRLIYYSQIVNDFQKGDIAEGYSVSREKKESFPLTVTSAQKNPTAFYLCASRWQGGGYTFGSGTRLTVV.

The chain has TRBV7-3 and TRBJ2-2; TRBD1 matches at 9 bases. Germline V gene data show CDR1 as SGHTA and CDR2 as FQGTGA. With V trimmed by 2 bases and J by 7 bases, 5 bases remained unmatched. There are 15 residues in the CDR3. The CDR3 nucleotides are TGTGCCAGCAGCTTAGGACAGGGGTTCGGCGGGGAGCTGTTTTTT. It encodes CASSLGQGFGGELFF.

This clone came up a few times. The chain has TRBV2 and TRBJ2-1; TRBD1 might be the D (6 bases). Trimming shortened V by 5 bases and J by 8 bases, and 10 bases separated the two germline ends. Germline V gives CDR1 SNHLY, CDR2 FYNNEI. This CDR3 contains 12 residues. The CDR3 sequence is CASSQQGYEQFF. In nucleotides, the CDR3 is TGTGCCAGCAGTCAACAGGGCTATGAGCAGTTCTTC. Supplemented by reference TRBV2 and TRBJ2-1, the full variable domain reads EPEVTQTPSHQVTQMGQEVILRCVPISNHLYFYWYRQILGQKVEFLVSFYNNEISEKSEIFDDQFSVERPDGSNFTLKIRSTKLEDSAMYFCASSQQGYEQFFGPGTRLTVL.

This clone was recorded at least ten times. V and J are TRBV10-3 and TRBJ2-1; 9 bases line up with TRBD2. V was clipped by 10 bases and J by 4 bases; unmatched bases: 8. The CDR3 sequence is 14 residues long. CDR1 ENHRY and CDR2 SYGVKD come from the germline V gene. The CDR3 DNA is TGTGCCACCACTAGCGGGTCCCCTTACAATGAGCAGTTCTTC. Its protein product is CATTSGSPYNEQFF.

In the case of this clone: Mismatch with germline at one junction end may stem from a read error. This same CDR3 is encoded by further DNA sequences in the sample. This chain links TRBV7-3 with TRBJ2-3; 15 positions match TRBD2. This CDR3 comprises 15 residues. The germline CDR1 and CDR2 sequences are SGHTA and FQGTGA. DNA for the CDR3: TGTGCCAGCAGCTTAGGGACTAGCGGGAGGAATACGCAGTACTTT. Amino acid sequence: CASSLGTSGRNTQYF. The variable domain in full, with the rest retrieved from reference TRBV7-3 and TRBJ2-3, is GAGVSQTPSNKVTEKGKYVELRCDPISGHTALYWYRQSLGQGPEFLIYFQGTGAADDSGLPNDRFFAVRPEGSVSTLKIQRTERGDSAVYLCASSLGTSGRNTQYFGPGTRLTVL.

This clone was detected only a few times. V usage is TRBV18 and J usage is TRBJ2-2, with a tentative D call TRBD2 (6 bases). Trimming pared 3 bases from V and 0 bases from J, leaving 11 bases between. Per germline, CDR1 KGHSH and CDR2 LQKENI. This CDR3 has 16 residues. CDR3 in DNA: TGTGCCAGCTCACCTAACCGACTAGCGAACACCGGGGAGCTGTTTTTT. Its translation is CASSPNRLANTGELFF.

There are a few counts of this clone. The V gene is TRBV4-3, the J gene TRBJ1-1; TRBD1 is a possible D gene (6 bases). The CDR3 loop spans 13 amino acids. The ends were cut back, 3 bases at V and 1 base at J, with 6 bases in the middle. CDR1 is LGHNA and CDR2 is YSLEER in the germline V gene. CDR3 bases: TGCGCCAGCAGCCACAGGGGGAACACTGAAGCTTTCTTT. It encodes CASSHRGNTEAFF.

The chain links TRBV11-1 to TRBJ2-1; D may be TRBD1 or TRBD2 (5 bases each). The CDR3 runs 15 residues. The germline V gene has CDR1 SGHAT and CDR2 FQDESV (reference sequence). Trimming left V 3 bases short and J 3 bases short, with 12 bases between. The CDR3 nucleotides are TGTGCCAGCAGCTTTTTCCAGGGAGTCTACAATGAGCAGTTCTTC. Translated, it gives CASSFFQGVYNEQFF.

This chain uses TRBV11-2 with TRBJ1-1; D gene ambiguous. CDR1 SGHAT and CDR2 FQNNGV come from the germline V gene. CDR3 length equals 11 residues. Between the trimmed V and J ends, which lost 1 base and 11 bases, there was a span of 8 bases. The CDR3 nucleotides read TGTGCCAGCAGCTTAGTACAGATCGCTTTCTTT. The encoded protein is CASSLVQIAFF.